The clone carrying this T cell receptor (beta chain) has a handful of counts. This CDR3 has 17 amino acids. V lost 3 bases, J lost 6 bases, and 21 bases lay in between. In germline, CDR1 is SGHTA, CDR2 FQGNSA. The data originate from a study of control samples from healthy donors and cancer patients. Clones were sequenced by immunoSEQ multiplex PCR, and TCRdb holds only the in-frame ones, with some missing. The profile covers tens of thousands of clones, with 89% appearing a single time and 7.2% taken by the ten largest. The clonotype was recovered from a man aged 45 to 65 in good health. The rearrangement links TRBV7-2 to TRBJ1-5; possible D gene TRBD1, 6 bases. The sequenced material came from blood. CDR3 protein: CASSLGATGFLRQPQHF. DNA of the CDR3: TGTGCCAGCAGCTTGGGGGCAACAGGGTTTCTTCGTCAGCCCCAGCATTTT.